Sequencing of this T cell receptor (beta chain) was carried out in a study of quantifying T cell responses using KT2 cells. In the study overall: cDNA was made from DNase-treated RNA using alpha and beta constant primers.

An oligo carrying a UMI was ligated to the cDNA 3' end. The first PCR ran approximately 4 cycles with an equimolar RC1.1 and RC1.2 beta primer mix. A single record per CDR3 protein comes from TCRdb applying MiXCR to the UMI-ligation and nested PCR reads. The sample carries about 33,000 distinct CDR3 sequences, under 13% recorded once. A note on this clonotype: Germline is not matched at one junction end, which may reflect a read error.

Different KT2-to-PBMC ratios were created with a constant PBMC count. Germline CDR1 is SEHNR and CDR2 is FQNEAQ (reference sequence). The length of the CDR3 is 13 residues. The source material was PBMCs spiked with cells of the T cell clone KT2. This clonotype originated in a human donor. The gene calls are TRBV7-9 and TRBJ2-7; D gene unclear. In DNA form, the CDR3 reads TGTGCCGGCAGCCAACCTTCCTCCTACGAGCAGTACTTC. Protein: CAGSQPSSYEQYF.